This T cell receptor beta chain came from a study of T cells after yellow fever vaccination. Overall study results and limits: Booster samples showed a return of most primary-vaccination clones (around 96% CD4, around 88% CD8). Weaker overall, the secondary response nonetheless peaked faster (day 5 versus 15).

TCRdb processed the 5' RACE reads anew with MiXCR; each CDR3 protein has one entry. The sample lists about 230,000 distinct CDR3 sequences; over 6.5% were seen once. The ends were cut back, 7 bases at V and 0 bases at J, with 12 bases in the middle. The CDR3 loop spans 14 amino acids. Details on this clonotype: Antigen specificity is unknown.

This TCR came from a man younger than 45 who received the YFV17D yellow fever vaccine. This sample comprised CD4+ T cells sorted from PBMCs, obtained on the day of the yellow fever booster vaccination. This chain joins TRBV12-3 or TRBV12-4 and TRBJ1-2; TRBD1 is a possible D gene (5 bases). CDR3 protein: CASTKTAANYGYTF. For the CDR3, the DNA is TGTGCCAGCACCAAGACAGCTGCTAACTATGGCTACACCTTC.